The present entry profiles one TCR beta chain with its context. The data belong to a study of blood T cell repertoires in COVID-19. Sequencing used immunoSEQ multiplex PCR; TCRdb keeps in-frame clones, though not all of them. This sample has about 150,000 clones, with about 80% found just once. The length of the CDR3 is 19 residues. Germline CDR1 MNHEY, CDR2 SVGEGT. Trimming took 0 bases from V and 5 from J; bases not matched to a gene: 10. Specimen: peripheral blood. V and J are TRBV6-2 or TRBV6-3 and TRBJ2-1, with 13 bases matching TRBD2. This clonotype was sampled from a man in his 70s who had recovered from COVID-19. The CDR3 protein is CASSYSFVGLAGVDNEQFF. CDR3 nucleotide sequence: TGTGCCAGCAGTTACTCCTTCGTCGGACTAGCGGGAGTCGACAATGAGCAGTTCTTC.